Listed below are T cell receptor beta chains from one sample, sequenced in a study of shared clonotypes between healthy human individuals. Sequencing was performed with immunoSEQ multiplex PCR; in TCRdb, only in-frame clones are kept and a portion is missing. The sample holds about 1,800,000 clones; roughly 95% are singletons and the top ten take 1.2%. Input material: naive CD8+ T cells sorted from blood. The receptors come from a man aged 18 to 30 in good health. The CDR3 runs from the conserved cysteine through the conserved F or W. D genes are given only for firm matches. Rows may omit the clone size; those that give it use once, few, many or a size class.

V	J	D	size	CDR3	DNA
TRBV4-1	TRBJ1-5	NA	NA	CASSQDEAQPQHF	TGCGCCAGCAGCCAAGATGAGGCCCAGCCCCAGCATTTT
TRBV27	TRBJ2-7	TRBD1	NA	CASSGGRGYEQYF	TGTGCCAGCAGCGGAGGCAGGGGGTACGAGCAGTACTTC
TRBV5-1	TRBJ2-7	NA	NA	CASSLGGGLSSYEQYF	TGCGCCAGCAGCTTGGGTGGCGGGCTAAGCTCCTACGAGCAGTACTTC
TRBV5-1	TRBJ1-5	NA	NA	CASSLEAPHSNQPQHF	TGCGCCAGCAGCTTGGAGGCGCCCCATAGCAATCAGCCCCAGCATTTT
TRBV27	TRBJ2-3	NA	NA	CASSALKAESTDTQYF	TGTGCCAGCAGTGCCCTCAAAGCGGAGAGCACAGATACGCAGTATTTT
TRBV2	TRBJ2-7	NA	NA	CASVLVRYEEQYF	TGTGCCAGCGTCCTGGTACGCTACGAGGAGCAGTACTTC
TRBV29-1	TRBJ2-7	TRBD1	NA	CSVRDGTGAYEQYF	TGCAGCGTGCGCGACGGGACAGGGGCGTACGAGCAGTACTTC
TRBV10-1	TRBJ2-1	TRBD2	NA	CASSDPPSGGEYNEQFF	TGCGCCAGCAGTGACCCCCCAAGCGGGGGAGAATACAATGAGCAGTTCTTC
TRBV6-5	TRBJ1-1	NA	NA	CASTGAREVDTEAFF	TGTGCCAGCACTGGTGCCAGGGAGGTCGACACTGAAGCTTTCTTT
TRBV21-1	TRBJ2-3	NA	NA	CASSKGMSGIAEGGDTQYF	TGTGCCAGCAGCAAAGGAATGTCCGGGATAGCGGAGGGTGGGGATACGCAGTATTTT
TRBV6-6	TRBJ1-1	NA	NA	CASSYSRGAEAFF	TGTGCCAGCAGTTACTCGAGGGGTGCTGAAGCTTTCTTT
TRBV13	TRBJ2-1	NA	NA	CASRFGRFNEQFF	TGTGCCAGCAGGTTCGGGAGATTCAATGAGCAGTTCTTC
TRBV14	TRBJ2-1	TRBD2	once	CASSQPPGLAGEHEQFF	TGTGCCAGCAGCCAACCTCCTGGACTAGCGGGAGAACATGAGCAGTTCTTC
TRBV10-1	TRBJ1-6	TRBD1	NA	CASSERWTGLNSYNSPLHF	TGCGCCAGCAGTGAGAGGTGGACAGGGTTAAACTCCTATAATTCACCCCTCCACTTT
TRBV2	TRBJ2-1	TRBD2	NA	CASSEWASGYNEQFF	TGTGCCAGCAGTGAATGGGCTAGCGGTTACAATGAGCAGTTCTTC
TRBV4-1	TRBJ2-1	TRBD2	NA	CASSQAPLAGGRYNEQFF	TGCGCCAGCAGCCAAGCCCCTCTAGCGGGAGGGCGGTACAATGAGCAGTTCTTC
TRBV28	TRBJ2-7	NA	NA	CASSFRSLSAEQYF	TGTGCCAGCAGTTTCAGGTCTCTGTCGGCCGAGCAGTACTTC
TRBV10-1	TRBJ2-7	NA	NA	CASSDGRGYEQYF	TGCGCCAGCAGTGACGGGAGAGGCTACGAGCAGTACTTC
TRBV7-9	TRBJ2-7	TRBD1	NA	CASSLGDRGPYEQYF	TGTGCCAGCAGCTTAGGGGACAGGGGCCCCTACGAGCAGTACTTC
TRBV27	TRBJ2-7	TRBD2	NA	CASSPFSGGYEQYF	TGTGCCAGCAGTCCCTTTAGCGGGGGCTACGAGCAGTACTTC
TRBV6-5	TRBJ2-3	NA	NA	CASSYSWASTDTQYF	TGTGCCAGCAGTTACTCCTGGGCTAGCACAGATACGCAGTATTTT
TRBV27	TRBJ2-5	NA	NA	CASSPDTLETQYF	TGTGCCAGCAGCCCAGACACCTTAGAGACCCAGTACTTC
TRBV4-3	TRBJ1-2	NA	NA	CASSQDSLNSYRVGGYTF	TGCGCCAGCAGCCAAGATAGTCTTAATTCTTATAGGGTTGGGGGCTACACCTTC
TRBV27	TRBJ2-3	NA	NA	CASSLLPATDTQYF	TGTGCCAGCAGTTTGTTGCCCGCCACAGATACGCAGTATTTT
TRBV28	TRBJ2-2	NA	NA	CASSWAGSTGELFF	TGTGCCAGCAGTTGGGCAGGGTCAACCGGGGAGCTGTTTTTT
TRBV29-1	TRBJ1-1	NA	NA	CSVEVGSGAFF	TGCAGCGTTGAAGTGGGGTCTGGGGCTTTCTTT
TRBV28	TRBJ1-6	TRBD1	NA	CASSLVAPGQGFSPLHF	TGTGCCAGCAGTCTAGTGGCTCCGGGACAGGGTTTTTCGCCCCTCCACTTT
TRBV6-5	TRBJ2-1	NA	NA	CASSYSTGSYNEQFF	TGTGCCAGCAGTTACTCGACGGGCTCCTACAATGAGCAGTTCTTC
TRBV4-1	TRBJ2-5	TRBD1	once	CASSRATGAQETQYF	TGCGCCAGCAGCCGAGCGACAGGGGCCCAAGAGACCCAGTACTTC
TRBV27	TRBJ2-1	NA	NA	CASSLWSDGEQFF	TGTGCCAGCAGTTTATGGTCTGACGGTGAGCAGTTCTTC
TRBV9	TRBJ2-7	TRBD1	NA	CASSVSGTGISEQYF	TGTGCCAGCAGCGTATCCGGGACAGGGATTTCCGAGCAGTACTTC
TRBV4-1	TRBJ2-7	NA	NA	CASSQGLRYEQYF	TGCGCCAGCAGCCAGGGACTTCGATACGAGCAGTACTTC
TRBV12-5	TRBJ2-1	NA	NA	CASGLGGNEQFF	TGTGCTAGTGGTTTGGGCGGAAATGAGCAGTTCTTC
TRBV9	TRBJ2-5	TRBD2	NA	CASSERGWLETQYF	TGTGCCAGCAGCGAGCGGGGGTGGCTAGAGACCCAGTACTTC
TRBV2	TRBJ2-1	TRBD1	NA	CASSGPGTVITYNEQFF	TGTGCCAGCAGTGGTCCCGGGACAGTTATCACCTACAATGAGCAGTTCTTC
TRBV7-8	TRBJ2-7	NA	few	CASSLERDYEQYF	TGTGCCAGCAGCTTAGAGAGGGACTACGAGCAGTACTTC
TRBV6-1	TRBJ2-7	NA	NA	CASIMAGEQYF	TGTGCCAGCATAATGGCGGGTGAGCAGTACTTC
TRBV2	TRBJ2-7	NA	NA	CASSAGLAYEQYF	TGTGCCAGCAGTGCAGGCCTGGCCTACGAGCAGTACTTC
TRBV5-1	TRBJ2-5	TRBD1	NA	CASSLGTGGEVETQYF	TGCGCCAGCAGCCTGGGGACAGGGGGTGAGGTCGAGACCCAGTACTTC
TRBV19	TRBJ2-7	TRBD2	NA	CASSPLAGVTREQYF	TGTGCCAGTAGTCCCTTAGCGGGAGTGACGAGGGAGCAGTACTTC
TRBV11-2	TRBJ2-3	NA	NA	CASSLGGGWFSDTQYF	TGTGCCAGCAGCTTAGGTGGGGGTTGGTTTTCAGATACGCAGTATTTT
TRBV7-9	TRBJ1-2	TRBD1	NA	CASSWQGELGYTF	TGTGCCAGCAGCTGGCAGGGGGAACTTGGCTACACCTTC
TRBV4-3	TRBJ1-1	NA	once	CASSQPGREAFF	TGCGCCAGCAGCCAGCCGGGCAGGGAAGCTTTCTTT
TRBV30	TRBJ1-1	NA	NA	CAWSVGGSTEAFF	TGTGCCTGGAGTGTCGGGGGGTCCACTGAAGCTTTCTTT
TRBV5-1	TRBJ2-5	NA	NA	CASTPPHRGETQYF	TGCGCCAGCACTCCCCCCCATCGGGGGGAGACCCAGTACTTC
TRBV9	TRBJ2-7	TRBD2	NA	CASSVGGAGSYEQYF	TGTGCCAGCAGCGTAGGGGGAGCGGGGTCTTACGAGCAGTACTTC